A selection of T cell receptor beta chains follows, all from one sample in a study of read filtering for tumor transcriptome and immune sequencing. TCRdb ran MiXCR on the reads and lists one entry per CDR3 protein. This sample has 100,000 to 150,000 distinct CDR3 sequences, with less than 15% found just once. Sequencing was performed on a population of CD138-negative cells sorted from bone marrow. All receptors derive from a donor aged 40 or older with multiple myeloma. Both conserved end residues are part of each CDR3.

CASSKVRDGNQPQHF TRBJ1-5 15 TRBV6-6
CASSRTGGIDEQYF TRBJ2-7 14 TRBV12-3/TRBV12-4
CASRRTPSSYNSPLHF TRBJ1-6 16 TRBV19
CAISSGGAGGSKNIQYF TRBJ2-4 17 TRBV10-3
CSARPGRFEAFF TRBJ1-1 12 TRBV20-1
CASSSGLTSGSEEQYF TRBJ2-7 16 TRBV5-1
CASSQDLRGPHQPQHF TRBJ1-5 16 TRBV3-2
CAISEGQEDYNEQFF TRBJ2-1 15 TRBV10-3
CASSLEDDYNEQFF TRBJ2-1 14 TRBV7-2
CASSPREFRDTGELFF TRBJ2-2 16 TRBV7-3
CASTQRTSWETQYF TRBJ2-5 14 TRBV6-1
CASSFDVQPQHF TRBJ1-5 12 TRBV12-3/TRBV12-4
CATKSDRPTKNTEAFF TRBJ1-1 16 TRBV21-1
CSVDRDRVYDTQYF TRBJ2-3 14 TRBV29-1
CASSLTGGLSNTEAFF TRBJ1-1 16 TRBV7-3
CSVIGPKSSYEQYF TRBJ2-7 14 TRBV20-1
CASSYGRMNEKLFF TRBJ1-4 14 TRBV6-5
CAIRVGTGVENTIYF TRBJ1-3 15 TRBV10-3
CAPGGAGRVPVVLFF TRBJ2-2 15 TRBV6-5
CATDRGWGTEAFF TRBJ1-1 13 TRBV24-1
CASSQDVTGNTIYF TRBJ1-3 14 TRBV14
CATSDLQAASGTNEQSF TRBJ2-1 17 TRBV24-1
CASSLLARADTQYF TRBJ2-3 14 TRBV11-2
CASSYGGGNGQFF TRBJ2-1 13 TRBV6-6
CSVEDVRDEKLFF TRBJ1-4 13 TRBV29-1
CSLDTVNTEAFF TRBJ1-1 12 TRBV29-1
CASSLEPGPNYEQYF TRBJ2-7 15 TRBV5-1
CATSDFPTGSKETQYF TRBJ2-5 16 TRBV24-1
CASSIPGANEQYF TRBJ2-7 13 TRBV19
CASSPQGTGREKLFF TRBJ1-4 15 TRBV18
CASSPWIPPDTQYF TRBJ2-3 14 TRBV6-5
CSVIDDSYEQYF TRBJ2-7 12 TRBV29-1
CSGRTGGSYEQYF TRBJ2-7 13 TRBV29-1
CASSPPGHLGTYNEQFF TRBJ2-1 17 TRBV18
CASSVEDRGFGDEQFF TRBJ2-1 16 TRBV9
CASSSLAGEETQYF TRBJ2-5 14 TRBV7-9
CASSSWGVSLEQFF TRBJ2-1 14 TRBV11-2
CSARDFQGNSPLHF TRBJ1-6 14 TRBV20-1
CASSLWGTSGTYEQYF TRBJ2-7 16 TRBV12-3/TRBV12-4
CASSQLAGEGTGELFF TRBJ2-2 16 TRBV14
CATSDSTGGEGVITGGLFF TRBJ2-2 19 TRBV24-1
CASSLERVDYVYTF TRBJ1-2 14 TRBV5-6